The 21 T cell receptor beta chains listed next were all sequenced from one sample in a study of cytomegalovirus exposure and HLA in healthy donors. In the PCR, 60 Vbeta and 13 Jbeta primers were used. Assay: immunoSEQ multiplex PCR; the TCRdb copy retains only in-frame clones and omits some. The data hold around 150,000 clones, with roughly 82% observed a single time. Sequences were obtained from PBMCs. The receptors shown here come from a man aged 25 to 40 in good health and CMV-seropositive.

This chain connects TRBV19 to TRBJ2-5, with a weak D call TRBD2 (6 bases). This CDR3 is built from 15 residues. CDR1 is LNHDA and CDR2 is SQIVND in the germline V gene (reference sequence). The V and J ends lost 4 bases and 4 bases respectively, with 16 bases between them. This CDR3 is CASSRYTGAPETQYF. In DNA form, the CDR3 reads TGTGCCAGTAGTAGATACACGGGAGCCCCAGAGACCCAGTACTTC.

The V call is TRBV20-1, the J call TRBJ2-3; D not resolved. Germline V CDR1 and CDR2: DFQATT, SNEGSKA (reference sequence). V was clipped by 6 bases and J by 5 bases, with 9 bases between them. The CDR3 sequence is 11 residues long. The CDR3 nucleotides are TGCAGTGCGCTTAGATTAGATACGCAGTATTTT. As protein: CSALRLDTQYF.

This clone was seen once. V usage is TRBV7-9 and J usage is TRBJ2-2; the match to TRBD2 covers 10 bases. V shed 5 bases and J 1 base; nucleotides not matched to a gene: 7. Germline V gene data show CDR1 as SEHNR and CDR2 as FQNEAQ (reference sequence). The CDR3 runs 17 residues. The CDR3 bases are TGTGCCAGCAGCCACCCACTAGCGGGGCTGAACACCGGGGAGCTGTTTTTT. Translating it yields CASSHPLAGLNTGELFF.

Written as DNA, the CDR3 is TGTGCCAGCAGTTTGGGGGGGGACGTCGCACAGCCCCAGCATTTT. Translating it yields CASSLGGDVAQPQHF. The J gene is TRBJ1-5, the V gene TRBV28; the D gene is possibly TRBD1 (5 bases). The CDR3 has 15 amino acids. Trimming cost V 3 bases and J 7 bases, with 16 bases left between them. The germline gives CDR1 MDHEN, CDR2 SYDVKM.

The chain joins TRBV7-2 to TRBJ2-3, with D perhaps matching TRBD2 (6 bases). With 1 base removed from V and 2 bases from J, the gap between germline ends came to 10 bases. The CDR3 extends over 15 amino acids. The germline CDR1 and CDR2 sequences are SGHTA and FQGNSA. In DNA, the CDR3 is TGTGCCAGCAGCTTAGAAGCGGGTCCCACAGATACGCAGTATTTT. This sequence encodes CASSLEAGPTDTQYF.

The chain uses TRBV27 and TRBJ1-6, with TRBD1 as a possible D gene (5 bases). V lost 2 bases and J lost 2, with 19 bases in between. Looked up from germline, CDR1 is MNHEY and CDR2 is SMNVEV (reference sequence). The CDR3 contains 19 residues. The CDR3 reads CASSLMLLSGGTYNSPLHF. CDR3 DNA sequence: TGTGCCAGCAGTTTAATGCTCCTATCTGGGGGGACCTATAATTCACCCCTCCACTTT.

The gene calls are TRBV30 and TRBJ1-2; no definite D call. Germline V gene lookup returns CDR1 GTSNPN and CDR2 SVGIG (reference sequence). V was trimmed by 6 bases and J by 4 bases, leaving 12 bases between them. The CDR3 extends over 12 amino acids. Here the CDR3 reads CACLRRTYGYTF. The CDR3 coding sequence is TGTGCCTGCCTCCGGAGGACCTATGGCTACACCTTC.

This clone was detected once. This rearrangement joins TRBV4-1 to TRBJ2-1, with D possibly TRBD2 on 5 matching bases. The V and J ends lost 2 bases and 9 bases respectively, with 11 bases between them. Germline CDR1 MGHRA, CDR2 YSYEKL. This CDR3 has 13 residues. CDR3 in amino acids: CASSQRGPAEQFF. The CDR3 nucleotides read TGCGCCAGCAGCCAAAGAGGGCCCGCTGAGCAGTTCTTC.

The V gene is TRBV6-5, the J gene TRBJ2-5, with 9 bases identical to TRBD1. CDR1 and CDR2 from the germline V gene are MNHEY and SVGAGI. This CDR3 is built from 15 residues. V was clipped by 2 bases and J by 11 bases; unmatched bases: 12. The DNA for the CDR3 is TGTGCCAGCAGTTACGGGGGGACAGGGAAGATGGGGCAGTACTTC. Protein: CASSYGGTGKMGQYF.

This clone was observed once. The chain combines TRBV21-1 with TRBJ1-1; the DNA was not used to check the table's D call, TRBD1. TRBV21-1 is annotated as a pseudogene. The CDR3 covers 17 residues. The CDR3 region has the DNA TGTGCCAGCAGCAAATGGCGACCCCAGGGGGCGAACACTGAAGCTTTCTTT. It translates to CASSKWRPQGANTEAFF.

The chain has TRBV28 and TRBJ2-7; 11 nucleotides match TRBD2. In germline, CDR1 is MDHEN, CDR2 SYDVKM. V dropped 9 bases and J dropped 7; count of bases not matched to a gene: 8. The CDR3 is 13 amino acids. This CDR3 is CASRLAGQGEQYF. For the CDR3, the DNA is TGTGCCAGTCGACTAGCGGGACAAGGAGAGCAGTACTTC.

J is TRBJ2-3 and V is TRBV9; 12 bases line up with TRBD2. Trimming removed 4 bases from V and 3 bases from J; junction bases left unmatched: 6. Germline V gene sequence: CDR1 SGDLS, CDR2 YYNGEE. This CDR3 has 16 amino acids. CDR3 DNA: TGTGCCAGCAGCTATTATACTAGCGGGGGGACAGATACGCAGTATTTT. It codes for CASSYYTSGGTDTQYF.

V is TRBV6-4 and J is TRBJ2-2; D may be TRBD2 (6 bases). Trimming took 3 bases from V and 1 from J, leaving 6 bases between them. Germline CDR1 MRHNA, CDR2 SNTAGT. The CDR3 spans 14 residues. In nucleotides, the CDR3 is TGTGCCAGCAGTGAGGGGGGGAACACCGGGGAGCTGTTTTTT. Amino acid sequence: CASSEGGNTGELFF.

V gene TRBV4-3 combines with J gene TRBJ1-6; possible D gene TRBD1, 6 bases. The ends were cut back, 0 bases at V and 7 bases at J, with 13 bases in the middle. CDR1 and CDR2 (germline): LGHNA, YSLEER. CDR3 length: 16 amino acids. CDR3 protein: CASSQELGQNNSPLHF. The CDR3 DNA sequence: TGCGCCAGCAGCCAAGAATTAGGACAGAACAATTCACCCCTCCACTTT.

The chain couples TRBV7-8 to TRBJ2-1; 8 bases align to TRBD2. Germline V CDR1 and CDR2: SGHVS, FQNEAQ. The CDR3 totals 19 residues. J gave up 8 bases and V 0 bases, and 18 bases lay outside the gene matches. DNA for the CDR3: TGTGCCAGCAGCTTAGCGCAGGGTGTGAAAGCGGGGGACCGGGATGAGCAGTTCTTC. As protein: CASSLAQGVKAGDRDEQFF.

The V and J genes are TRBV19 and TRBJ2-2, with D perhaps matching TRBD1 (6 bases). This CDR3 comprises 15 residues. Trimming took 4 bases from V and 2 from J, leaving 11 bases between them. CDR1 is LNHDA and CDR2 is SQIVND in the germline V gene (reference sequence). The CDR3, as DNA: TGTGCCAGTAGTAGGACAGAGCCAAACACCGGGGAGCTGTTTTTT. This encodes CASSRTEPNTGELFF.

This chain connects TRBV15 to TRBJ2-1; D call uncertain. Germline loops: CDR1 LNHNV, CDR2 YYDKDF (reference sequence). This CDR3 is 11 amino acids long. V was cut by 6 bases and J by 5 bases, with 5 bases left in between. CDR3 loop: CATSTDNEQFF. The CDR3 DNA sequence: TGTGCCACCAGTACGGACAATGAGCAGTTCTTC. The full variable domain, its missing parts supplied by reference TRBV15 and TRBJ2-1, is DAMVIQNPRYQVTQFGKPVTLSCSQTLNHNVMYWYQQKSSQAPKLLFHYYDKDFNNEADTPDNFQSRRPNTSFCFLDIRSPGLGDTAMYLCATSTDNEQFFGPGTRLTVL.

V is TRBV7-2 and J is TRBJ1-5, with TRBD1 matching 8 bases. CDR3 size: 13 residues. CDR1 SGHTA and CDR2 FQGNSA come from the germline V gene. The trim removed 6 bases at V and 7 bases at J, leaving 5 bases unmatched. CDR3 region: CASSLTGAQPQHF. The CDR3 DNA sequence: TGTGCCAGCAGTTTGACAGGGGCCCAGCCCCAGCATTTT.

This clone was counted a single time. The V and J genes are TRBV19 and TRBJ1-5; D is uncertain. CDR1 LNHDA and CDR2 SQIVND come from the germline V gene (reference sequence). The CDR3 contains 15 residues. With 0 bases removed from V and 6 bases from J, the gap between germline ends came to 12 bases. The CDR3: CASSIELSGGQPQHF. The CDR3 DNA reads TGTGCCAGTAGTATAGAACTTTCAGGAGGTCAGCCCCAGCATTTT.

The chain recombines TRBV7-9 with TRBJ2-2, with a tentative D call TRBD2 (6 bases). The germline V gene has CDR1 SEHNR and CDR2 FQNEAQ (reference sequence). CDR3 size: 14 residues. Trimming took 1 base from V and 8 from J, leaving 11 bases between them. CDR3 in DNA: TGTGCCAGCAGCTTAGTTAGCGGCGGAGGGGAGCTGTTTTTT. This translates into CASSLVSGGGELFF. Filled out from reference TRBV7-9 and TRBJ2-2, the complete variable domain reads DTGVSQNPRHKITKRGQNVTFRCDPISEHNRLYWYRQTLGQGPEFLTYFQNEAQLEKSRLLSDRFSAERPKGSFSTLEIQRTEQGDSAMYLCASSLVSGGGELFFGEGSRLTVL.

V is TRBV27 and J is TRBJ2-3; TRBD2 aligns across 12 bases. Germline V CDR1 and CDR2: MNHEY, SMNVEV (reference sequence). J gave up 1 base and V 1 base, and 6 bases lay outside the gene matches. The CDR3 is 18 amino acids. In DNA form, the CDR3 reads TGTGCCAGCAGTTTATTACTAGCGGGAGGTCCGCGCACAGATACGCAGTATTTT. It yields the protein CASSLLLAGGPRTDTQYF.